One TCR beta chain is described in this entry. The antigen is undetermined. In the PCR, 60 Vbeta and 13 Jbeta primers were used. Method: immunoSEQ multiplex PCR; TCRdb's copy keeps in-frame clones and lacks some. The data show fewer than 200,000 clones, roughly 82% seen once. This CDR3 is built from 15 residues. V lost 4 bases to trimming and J lost 5 bases; unmatched junction nucleotides: 8. Per germline, CDR1 MGHRA and CDR2 YSYEKL. These data belong to a study of cytomegalovirus exposure and HLA in healthy donors. Notes on the study in general: The authors excluded some V segments, including TRBV6-2 and TRBV6-3, as indistinguishable. The study carried out a later analysis of TCR beta sequences. It associated approximately 16,000 of them with specific HLA alleles at a false discovery rate of 0.05. Earlier analysis found most TCR beta V segments productive about 87% or about 30% of the time.

Input material: PBMCs. This chain joins TRBV4-1 and TRBJ2-5, with 9 bases aligning to TRBD2. This TCR was sampled from a girl aged 10 to 17 in good health and CMV-seropositive. In DNA form, the CDR3 reads TGCGCCAGCAGCCGACTAGCGGACCTTCGGGAGACCCAGTACTTC. Its translation is CASSRLADLRETQYF.